One sample yielded the 12 T cell receptor beta chains listed below, sequenced in a study of identical twins (dated by TCRdb to 2015 to 2016). The library came from 5' RACE. Instrument on record: Illumina HiSeq 2000. In TCRdb, the public reads were trimmed at Q25 with fastp and aligned with MiXCR, with productive beta chains retained. CDR3 protein sequences are deduplicated, and each keeps its most common genes and DNA. This sample is represented by 350,000 or so distinct CDR3 sequences; approximately 13% of them were singletons. The ten biggest clones cover roughly 7.8% of the sample. The same data also went into a second study, on yellow fever vaccine responses in identical twins.

Input material: CD8+ T cells sorted from blood. The receptors originated from a young woman in good health.

This clonotype came up a few times. The rearrangement uses TRBV27 and TRBJ1-1; D remains ambiguous. Germline CDR1 MNHEY, CDR2 SMNVEV (reference sequence). V lost 0 bases and J lost 0, with 11 bases in between. This CDR3 has 16 amino acids. The CDR3 coding sequence is TGTGCCAGCAGTTTATCGGTCGCCGGAATGAACACTGAAGCTTTCTTT. Protein: CASSLSVAGMNTEAFF.

This clonotype was observed a few times. This chain links TRBV27 with TRBJ2-3, with 8 bases that match TRBD1. The V and J ends lost 5 bases and 3 bases, in that order; junction bases with no gene match: 7. The length of the CDR3 is 15 residues. Germline V lookup: CDR1 MNHEY, CDR2 SMNVEV (reference sequence). In DNA form, the CDR3 reads TGTGCCAGCAGTCAGAGGACAGGGTTTACAGATACGCAGTATTTT. Residues: CASSQRTGFTDTQYF.

The CDR3 nucleotides are TGTGCCAGCAGCTACCGGGACGGTCGGCATGAGCAGTTCTTC. This encodes CASSYRDGRHEQFF. This chain connects TRBV5-5 to TRBJ2-1; the D gene could be TRBD1 or TRBD2 (5 bases each). There are 14 residues in the CDR3. In germline, CDR1 is SGHKS, CDR2 YYEKEE (reference sequence). V gave up 3 bases and J gave up 8 bases, with 15 bases separating them.

V is TRBV28 and J is TRBJ2-7; D is unresolved. CDR1 is MDHEN, CDR2 SYDVKM, per germline. The CDR3 has 11 residues. V was shortened by 6 bases and J by 5 bases, with 8 bases between the two germline ends. CDR3 in DNA: TGTGCCAGCAGCCCTGCCAACGAGCAGTACTTC. It translates to CASSPANEQYF.

The chain links TRBV10-2 to TRBJ2-7; D possibly corresponds to TRBD2 (5 bases). The germline V gene has CDR1 WSHSY and CDR2 SAAADI. There are 13 residues in the CDR3. The V end was cut by 6 bases, the J end by 4 bases, with 13 bases between. The CDR3, as DNA: TGCGCCAGCAGGGACTTTAACCAGTACGAGCAGTACTTC. Residues: CASRDFNQYEQYF.

CDR3 coding DNA: TGTGCCAGCAGCCGGGGACTTTCGCGGGAGCAGTACTTC. Its translation: CASSRGLSREQYF. The rearrangement links TRBV7-2 to TRBJ2-7, with a weak D call TRBD2 (6 bases). Germline V CDR1 and CDR2: SGHTA, FQGNSA. V lost 5 bases and J lost 7, with 15 bases in between. CDR3 size: 13 residues.

The chain couples TRBV29-1 to TRBJ2-5; D unresolved. CDR3 length equals 12 residues. V lost 8 bases to trimming and J lost 2 bases, with 12 bases between them. CDR1 and CDR2 from the germline V gene are SQVTM and ANQGSEA. The chain's CDR3 is CSTSRIQETQYF. In DNA, the CDR3 is TGCAGCACCTCCAGGATTCAAGAGACCCAGTACTTC.

This clonotype was counted a few times. J is TRBJ2-5 and V is TRBV11-3; D is perhaps TRBD1 (6 bases). Germline V gene sequence: CDR1 SGHNT, CDR2 YENEEA. The germline V and J ends were trimmed by 5 bases and 5 bases, with 18 bases remaining between them. CDR3 length: 15 residues. The CDR3 here is CASSPPGRTAETQYF. The CDR3 DNA reads TGTGCCAGCAGCCCGCCGGGCCGGACAGCGGAGACCCAGTACTTC.

This clonotype appeared a few times. The rearrangement joins TRBV28 to TRBJ2-3; 7 bases agree with TRBD2. The germline CDR1 and CDR2 sequences are MDHEN and SYDVKM. The trim removed 4 bases at V and 2 bases at J, leaving 12 bases unmatched. The CDR3 consists of 17 residues. The DNA for the CDR3 is TGTGCCAGCAGTTCCCCCGCGACCGGGACTAACACAGATACGCAGTATTTT. Translation: CASSSPATGTNTDTQYF. The full variable domain, in which reference TRBV28 and TRBJ2-3 provide the parts outside the CDR3, is DVKVTQSSRYLVKRTGEKVFLECVQDMDHENMFWYRQDPGLGLRLIYFSYDVKMKEKGDIPEGYSVSREKKERFSLILESASTNQTSMYLCASSSPATGTNTDTQYFGPGTRLTVL.

The V call is TRBV12-3 or TRBV12-4, the J call TRBJ2-7; either TRBD1 or TRBD2 may fit D (6 bases each). The CDR3 extends over 16 amino acids. V was cut by 9 bases and J by 5 bases, with 26 bases left in between. The chain's CDR3 is CARKLIKGGPENEQYV. The CDR3 DNA is TGTGCCAGGAAGCTCATTAAGGGGGGCCCAGAGAACGAGCAGTACGTC.

This chain joins TRBV5-1 and TRBJ2-3; 13 positions match TRBD2. The V gene's germline CDR1 is SGHRS and CDR2 YFSETQ. The CDR3 runs to 18 residues. CDR3 bases: TGCGCTAGAGGGGGACTAGCGGGGTCCCACAGGGGCACAGATACGCAGTATTTT. The encoded protein is CARGGLAGSHRGTDTQYF.

This clonotype came up many times. J is TRBJ2-1 and V is TRBV29-1; 9 nucleotides line up with TRBD1. Germline CDR1 is SQVTM and CDR2 is ANQGSEA. The length of the CDR3 is 17 residues. J was trimmed by 0 bases and V by 4 bases; bases with no gene match: 10. The CDR3 sequence is CSVGQSGTGPSYNEQFF. CDR3 nucleotide sequence: TGCAGCGTTGGCCAATCCGGGACAGGGCCCTCCTACAATGAGCAGTTCTTC.